A single sample gave rise to the 28 T cell receptor beta chains below, sequenced in a study of regulatory T cells. The primer mix had 52 TRBV and 13 TRBJ primers. TCRdb's copy holds only in-frame clones and misses some; the assay was immunoSEQ multiplex PCR. This table holds tens of thousands of clones, roughly 93% found once. The sequenced sample consisted of CD8+ T cells sorted from blood. These receptors all come from a child aged 2-15 years with CD3G deficiency.

The rearrangement links TRBV28 to TRBJ2-7, with 7 bases aligning to TRBD1. This CDR3 is built from 14 residues. The germline V gene encodes CDR1 MDHEN and CDR2 SYDVKM. V lost 3 bases, J lost 2 bases, and 4 bases stayed unmatched. The CDR3 region has the DNA TGTGCCAGCAGTTTTTCCGGGACAGCCTACGAGCAGTACTTC. It specifies CASSFSGTAYEQYF.

This chain uses TRBV10-3 with TRBJ2-6; D perhaps matches TRBD1 (5 bases). Germline CDR1 is ENHRY and CDR2 is SYGVKD. Trimming stripped 3 bases from V and 0 bases from J, with 18 bases between. The CDR3 extends over 19 amino acids. CDR3 in DNA: TGTGCCATCAGTGACCTGGGTCCAGGGCCCCTCTCTGGGGCCAACGTCCTGACTTTC. This sequence encodes CAISDLGPGPLSGANVLTF.

This clone was observed a single time. The V gene is TRBV13, the J gene TRBJ2-3, with a weak D call TRBD2 (5 bases). V shed 0 bases and J shed 9 bases, with 10 bases lying between them. Germline V gene lookup returns CDR1 PRHDT and CDR2 FYEKMQ (reference sequence). The CDR3 consists of 13 residues. DNA of the CDR3: TGTGCCAGCAGCTTAGGTTTTCGGGGAACGCAGTATTTT. Encoded protein: CASSLGFRGTQYF.

The chain carries TRBV19 and TRBJ1-5; perhaps TRBD1 as D (6 bases). The V gene lost 3 bases and the J gene lost 6 bases, with 12 bases spanning the gap. This CDR3 region has 14 residues. The germline gives CDR1 LNHDA, CDR2 SQIVND (reference sequence). CDR3 amino acids: CASSIVRGGQPQHF. DNA for the CDR3: TGTGCCAGTAGTATCGTCAGGGGTGGTCAGCCCCAGCATTTT.

The V gene is TRBV7-9, the J gene TRBJ1-5, with D perhaps matching TRBD1 (5 bases). This CDR3 comprises 14 residues. The V gene lost 8 bases and the J gene lost 1 base, with 12 bases spanning the gap. CDR1 and CDR2 from the germline V gene are SEHNR and FQNEAQ (reference sequence). CDR3: CASLPGRSNQPQHF. The CDR3 DNA reads as TGTGCCAGCCTCCCGGGACGGAGCAATCAGCCCCAGCATTTT.

The chain uses TRBV5-1 and TRBJ1-1, with 9 nucleotides matching TRBD1. V shed 0 bases and J 6 bases; nucleotides not matched to a gene: 0. This CDR3 has 13 residues. Per germline, CDR1 SGHRS and CDR2 YFSETQ. CDR3 sequence: CASSLGTGAEAFF. CDR3 in DNA: TGCGCCAGCAGCTTGGGGACAGGGGCTGAAGCTTTCTTT.

This chain links TRBV7-8 with TRBJ2-7; D gene unclear. V was clipped by 5 bases and J by 4 bases, with 12 bases between them. Germline values: CDR1 SGHVS, CDR2 FQNEAQ. The length of the CDR3 is 13 residues. DNA of the CDR3: TGTGCCAGCAGCCATCCCCCAGAGTACGAGCAGTACTTC. Its protein is CASSHPPEYEQYF.

This sequence joins TRBV6-1 and TRBJ2-4; a weak D match, TRBD2 (6 bases). The CDR3 sequence is 15 residues long. Germline V CDR1 and CDR2: MNHNS, SASEGT. With 1 base removed from V and 5 bases from J, the gap between germline ends came to 12 bases. Here the CDR3 DNA reads TGTGCCAGCAGTGAAGAGGAGGGAGCGCAAAACATTCAGTACTTC. Translation: CASSEEEGAQNIQYF.

The chain links TRBV28 to TRBJ2-7, with 10 nucleotides matching TRBD2. Per germline, CDR1 MDHEN and CDR2 SYDVKM. V dropped 4 bases and J dropped 7; count of bases not matched to a gene: 10. This CDR3 contains 15 residues. CDR3 in amino acids: CASSSVLAGIREQYF. The CDR3 region has the DNA TGTGCCAGCAGTTCGGTACTAGCGGGGATTCGGGAGCAGTACTTC.

The J gene is TRBJ2-7, the V gene TRBV7-8; D is uncertain. This CDR3 has 13 amino acids. Germline V gives CDR1 SGHVS, CDR2 FQNEAQ. V gave up 4 bases and J gave up 7 bases, with 14 bases separating them. The CDR3 here is CASSSDNSGEQYF. CDR3 nucleotides: TGTGCCAGCAGCTCCGACAACTCGGGTGAGCAGTACTTC.

The CDR3 DNA reads as TGTGCCATCATGACAGGAGTCGAGCAGTACTTC. Protein: CAIMTGVEQYF. This chain links TRBV6-1 with TRBJ2-7; D possibly corresponds to TRBD1 (6 bases). V shed 10 bases and J shed 6 bases, with 13 bases lying between them. CDR3 size: 11 residues. Germline V gene lookup returns CDR1 MNHNS and CDR2 SASEGT.

CDR3 protein: CASSLRSGTGPPEAFF. For the CDR3, the DNA is TGTGCCAGCAGTTTACGATCAGGGACAGGACCTCCTGAAGCTTTCTTT. The V gene is TRBV28, the J gene TRBJ1-1, with TRBD1 identical over 8 bases. Germline V lookup: CDR1 MDHEN, CDR2 SYDVKM. The CDR3 has 16 amino acids. V trimming: 2 bases; J trimming: 6 bases; junction bases outside the gene matches: 11.

The CDR3 DNA sequence: TGTGCCAGCAGTGAAGCCGCAGGGTATGAGCAGTTCTTC. Translating it yields CASSEAAGYEQFF. The chain has TRBV6-1 and TRBJ2-1; perhaps TRBD1 as D (5 bases). Germline CDR1 is MNHNS and CDR2 is SASEGT. This CDR3 contains 13 residues. Trimming pared 0 bases from V and 8 bases from J, leaving 8 bases between.

This chain connects TRBV5-1 to TRBJ2-3, with D perhaps matching TRBD1 (5 bases). The V end was cut by 0 bases, the J end by 10 bases, with 15 bases between. This CDR3 comprises 14 residues. Per the germline V gene, CDR1 is SGHRS and CDR2 is YFSETQ. CDR3 sequence (DNA): TGCGCCAGCAGCTTGGGGCAGGGAAATGATGCGCAGTATTTT. As protein: CASSLGQGNDAQYF.

The gene calls are TRBV28 and TRBJ2-3; TRBD1 agrees at 8 bases. From germline, CDR1 is MDHEN and CDR2 SYDVKM. The CDR3 is 15 residues long. J was trimmed by 1 base and V by 6 bases; bases with no gene match: 6. The CDR3 DNA reads TGTGCCAGCAGCCGACAGGGGCGCGGCACAGATACGCAGTATTTT. This encodes CASSRQGRGTDTQYF.

The rearrangement joins TRBV9 to TRBJ2-3, with D possibly TRBD1 on 7 matching bases. From germline, CDR1 is SGDLS and CDR2 YYNGEE. The germline V and J ends were trimmed by 3 bases and 6 bases, with 14 bases remaining between them. The CDR3 consists of 14 residues. The CDR3 is CASSAQSGGDTQYF. CDR3 DNA sequence: TGTGCCAGCAGCGCCCAGTCAGGGGGGGATACGCAGTATTTT.

The rearrangement uses TRBV27 and TRBJ2-7, with 8 bases aligning to TRBD2. CDR1 is MNHEY and CDR2 is SMNVEV in the germline V gene (reference sequence). The CDR3 runs to 15 residues. The V segment lost 9 bases and the J segment 0 bases; nucleotides outside the gene matches: 10. This chain's CDR3 is CASKKTSAYSYEQYF. In DNA, the CDR3 is TGTGCCAGTAAAAAGACTAGCGCTTACTCCTACGAGCAGTACTTC.

This chain connects TRBV28 to TRBJ2-7; the D call may be TRBD1 or TRBD2 (5 bases each). Germline-derived CDR1 and CDR2 are MDHEN and SYDVKM. V was shortened by 5 bases and J by 2 bases, with 10 bases between the two germline ends. The CDR3 extends over 13 amino acids. For the CDR3, the DNA is TGTGCCAGCAGTCGGGACGGAACCTACGAGCAGTACTTC. Residues: CASSRDGTYEQYF. Complete variable domain (other parts from reference TRBV28 and TRBJ2-7): DVKVTQSSRYLVKRTGEKVFLECVQDMDHENMFWYRQDPGLGLRLIYFSYDVKMKEKGDIPEGYSVSREKKERFSLILESASTNQTSMYLCASSRDGTYEQYFGPGTRLTVT.

The gene calls are TRBV6-1 and TRBJ2-7; D is undetermined. CDR1 and CDR2 from the germline V gene are MNHNS and SASEGT. V was pared by 5 bases and J by 7 bases, with 9 bases between. CDR3 length: 11 amino acids. As DNA, the CDR3 is TGTGCCAGCAGTTTGACGGGTGAGCAGTACTTC. Translating it yields CASSLTGEQYF.

The rearrangement uses TRBV7-8 and TRBJ2-5; D is unresolved. Germline V CDR1 and CDR2: SGHVS, FQNEAQ. This CDR3 comprises 14 residues. V lost 5 bases, J lost 5 bases, and 15 bases lay in between. The CDR3 DNA reads TGTGCCAGCAGCCCCGACCCCCTCTGGGAGACCCAGTACTTC. Translating gives CASSPDPLWETQYF.

The chain recombines TRBV6-1 with TRBJ2-7; D is undetermined. Germline CDR1 and CDR2: MNHNS and SASEGT. This CDR3 spans 13 amino acids. With 2 bases removed from V and 1 base from J, the gap between germline ends came to 6 bases. The CDR3, as DNA: TGTGCCAGCAGTGAATACCGGTCCTACGAGCAGTACTTC. Translation: CASSEYRSYEQYF.

This chain connects TRBV28 to TRBJ1-5; the D gene is possibly TRBD1 (6 bases). The CDR3 is 12 residues long. Trimming stripped 6 bases from V and 5 bases from J, with 8 bases between. Germline V gives CDR1 MDHEN, CDR2 SYDVKM. CDR3 in amino acids: CASSPGDQPQHF. The CDR3 nucleotides are TGTGCCAGCAGCCCAGGGGATCAGCCCCAGCATTTT.

This sequence joins TRBV28 and TRBJ2-7; unclear D gene. Germline CDR1 MDHEN, CDR2 SYDVKM. The V end was cut by 0 bases, the J end by 2 bases, with 8 bases between. This CDR3 is built from 14 residues. The CDR3 DNA follows: TGTGCCAGCAGTTTATGGAACAGCCCCTACGAGCAGTACTTC. This translates into CASSLWNSPYEQYF.

This clone has just one count. This rearrangement joins TRBV28 to TRBJ2-2; 8 positions match TRBD2. CDR3 length: 16 amino acids. V lost 1 base and J lost 3; bases outside the gene matches: 4. Looked up from germline, CDR1 is MDHEN and CDR2 is SYDVKM. CDR3 coding DNA: TGTGCCAGCAGTTTATCCCGGGAGGGCTACACCGGGGAGCTGTTTTTT. Residues: CASSLSREGYTGELFF.

V gene TRBV5-6 combines with J gene TRBJ2-7; tentatively, D is TRBD1 or TRBD2 (5 bases each). Germline V CDR1 and CDR2: SGHDT, YYEEEE. V dropped 2 bases and J dropped 5 bases, with 8 bases sitting between them. The CDR3 sequence is 12 residues long. The CDR3 nucleotides read TGTGCCAGCAGCTTTGGGGGAAACGAGCAGTACTTC. It translates to CASSFGGNEQYF.

V usage is TRBV28 and J usage is TRBJ1-2; D is unclear. V lost 2 bases, J lost 8 bases, and 15 bases lay in between. Germline CDR1 is MDHEN and CDR2 is SYDVKM. The CDR3 runs 14 residues. The CDR3: CASSLTYPVDGYTF. DNA for the CDR3: TGTGCCAGCAGTTTAACTTATCCAGTAGACGGCTACACCTTC.

This rearrangement joins TRBV6-1 to TRBJ2-5, with a tentative D call TRBD2 (6 bases). CDR3 length equals 14 residues. Germline V lookup: CDR1 MNHNS, CDR2 SASEGT. Between the trimmed V and J ends, which lost 1 base and 3 bases, there was a span of 9 bases. The CDR3 spells CASSEGTIKETQYF. CDR3 nucleotides: TGTGCCAGCAGTGAAGGGACTATCAAAGAGACCCAGTACTTC.

The chain joins TRBV28 to TRBJ1-5, with D unclear. Between the trimmed V and J ends, which lost 3 bases and 4 bases, there was a span of 10 bases. This CDR3 region has 14 residues. Germline V CDR1 and CDR2: MDHEN, SYDVKM. CDR3 residues: CASSFRIRNQPQHF. The DNA for the CDR3 is TGTGCCAGCAGTTTCAGGATCCGTAATCAGCCCCAGCATTTT. Full variable domain (rest looked up from reference TRBV28 and TRBJ1-5): DVKVTQSSRYLVKRTGEKVFLECVQDMDHENMFWYRQDPGLGLRLIYFSYDVKMKEKGDIPEGYSVSREKKERFSLILESASTNQTSMYLCASSFRIRNQPQHFGDGTRLSIL.